This T cell receptor beta chain was sequenced during a study of blood T cells in healthy people across ages. Points from the study as a whole: Higher diversity, along with more naive CD4+ cells, distinguished long-lived donors from aged donors. Per million T cells, the diversity of TCR beta decreased roughly linearly as age advanced. With unsorted PBMCs, a conclusive comparison of naive versus antigen-experienced cells was not possible.

The use of a sample-barcoded 5' primer and a J-beta primer mix characterized a second PCR of about 7 to 12 cycles. Each of the cDNA molecules was tagged by a template-switch adaptor with 12 random nucleotides. Via MiXCR, TCRdb re-called the 5' RACE reads, giving one row per CDR3 protein. The data hold about 640,000 distinct CDR3 sequences, with around 54% observed a single time. This clonotype was seen many times. The antigen is unknown. There are 12 residues in the CDR3. Unmatched junction bases numbered 4, after V lost 1 base and J lost 8 bases. The germline gives CDR1 DFQATT, CDR2 SNEGSKA (reference sequence).

The chain recombines TRBV20-1 with TRBJ1-1, with 7 positions matching TRBD1. This TCR was sampled from a man between 60 and 75 years old in good health. Sequenced input: blood. The CDR3 reads CSARVEGAEAFF. CDR3 nucleotide sequence: TGCAGTGCTAGAGTAGAGGGGGCAGAAGCTTTCTTT.